This T cell receptor beta chain was captured by sequencing in a study of blood T cell repertoires in COVID-19. Study as a whole: The cDNA or gDNA used as material had been derived from T cells, B-cell-depleted T cells, or PBMCs.

Sequencing was performed with immunoSEQ multiplex PCR; in TCRdb, only in-frame clones are kept and a portion is missing. The table records roughly 110,000 clones, about three quarters of them present only once. The source of this sequence is a man in his 70s with acute or convalescent COVID-19. The sequenced sample was peripheral blood.

This CDR3 reads CASSISGFQGGNEQFF. As DNA, the CDR3 is TGTGCCAGCAGCATATCGGGGTTTCAAGGGGGCAATGAGCAGTTCTTC. The J gene is TRBJ2-1, the V gene TRBV7-6; maybe TRBD1 (6 bases). The CDR3 has 16 residues. V lost 5 bases and J lost 6, with 20 bases in between. Germline CDR1 is SGHVS and CDR2 is FNYEAQ. Looking up the rest from reference TRBV7-6 and TRBJ2-1 gives the full variable domain: GAGVSQSPRYKVTKRGQDVALRCDPISGHVSLYWYRQALGQGPEFLTYFNYEAQQDKSGLPNDRFSAERPEGSISTLTIQRTEQRDSAMYRCASSISGFQGGNEQFFGPGTRLTVL.